This T cell receptor beta chain was profiled in a study of T cells after yellow fever vaccination. Whole-study context: Fractions of limited cellularity were prepared by means of SMART-Seq v4 Ultra Low Input.

One entry per CDR3 protein results from TCRdb running MiXCR on the 5' RACE reads. The sample holds 75,000 to 100,000 distinct CDR3 sequences, roughly 9% seen once. Germline loops: CDR1 DFQATT, CDR2 SNEGSKA (reference sequence). The CDR3 runs 14 residues. The chain recombines TRBV20-1 with TRBJ2-3; 7 bases are shared with TRBD2. The sample was CD8+ T cells not binding an NS4B(214-222) dextramer, sorted from PBMCs, taken less than 18 days after the first yellow fever vaccination. This TCR derives from a man younger than 35 who received the YFV17D yellow fever vaccine. The CDR3 region is CSCGGPFSTDTQYF. The CDR3 region has the DNA TGCAGCTGCGGGGGACCATTTTCCACAGATACGCAGTATTTT.